These 26 T cell receptor beta chains were sequenced from one sample in a study of blood T cell repertoires in COVID-19. This table comes from immunoSEQ multiplex PCR, and its TCRdb copy is limited to in-frame clones, with some not included. This table holds roughly 66,000 clones, 80% to 95% found once. Specimen: peripheral blood. Receptors originate from a human donor with active COVID-19. The donor label of this sample is uncertain.

This clone was seen once. The chain uses TRBV24-1 and TRBJ2-3; weak D call: TRBD1 (6 bases). Deletions cut 1 base from V and 3 bases from J, with 10 bases between. The CDR3 is 15 amino acids. Germline CDR1 KGHDR, CDR2 SFDVKD. CDR3 amino acids: CATSDFGTRTDTQYF. CDR3 bases: TGTGCCACCAGTGATTTTGGGACAAGGACAGATACGCAGTATTTT.

The V call is TRBV19, the J call TRBJ2-1; 8 bases are a match to TRBD2. Unmatched junction bases numbered 8, after V lost 7 bases and J lost 0 bases. Looked up from germline, CDR1 is LNHDA and CDR2 is SQIVND (reference sequence). The CDR3 totals 16 residues. In nucleotides, the CDR3 is TGTGCCAGTACCACTAGCGGTCCAAGCTCCTACAATGAGCAGTTCTTC. Amino acid sequence: CASTTSGPSSYNEQFF.

The chain combines TRBV27 with TRBJ2-1; 15 nucleotides align to TRBD2. There are 16 residues in the CDR3. J lost 9 bases, V lost 7 bases, and 10 bases had no gene match. Germline values: CDR1 MNHEY, CDR2 SMNVEV (reference sequence). The CDR3 spells CASIPIGLAGGSEQFF. CDR3 DNA: TGTGCCAGCATCCCGATAGGACTAGCGGGAGGGAGTGAGCAGTTCTTC.

The DNA for the CDR3 is TGTGCCAGCAGCGGGGGCGACTATGGCTACACCTTC. It codes for CASSGGDYGYTF. V usage is TRBV7-9 and J usage is TRBJ1-2; perhaps TRBD1 as D (6 bases). The CDR3 totals 12 residues. V shed 5 bases and J shed 3 bases, with 7 bases lying between them. Looked up from germline, CDR1 is SEHNR and CDR2 is FQNEAQ (reference sequence).

The genes are TRBV6-5 and TRBJ1-5, with TRBD1 matching over 8 bases. The germline V gene has CDR1 MNHEY and CDR2 SVGAGI. The V segment lost 6 bases and the J segment 5 bases; nucleotides outside the gene matches: 6. The CDR3 length is 14 residues. The DNA for the CDR3 is TGTGCCAGCAGACCCTCGGACAGGGATCAGCCCCAGCATTTT. Protein sequence: CASRPSDRDQPQHF.

J is TRBJ2-1 and V is TRBV11-2; D might be TRBD2 (5 bases). Trimming took off 4 bases at V and 7 bases at J, with 8 bases between the two ends. Germline-derived CDR1 and CDR2 are SGHAT and FQNNGV. This CDR3 spans 12 amino acids. CDR3: CASSSRTNEQFF. Written as DNA, the CDR3 is TGTGCCAGCAGCTCCCGGACTAATGAGCAGTTCTTC. Full variable domain (outside the CDR3, taken from reference TRBV11-2 and TRBJ2-1): EAGVAQSPRYKIIEKRQSVAFWCNPISGHATLYWYQQILGQGPKLLIQFQNNGVVDDSQLPKDRFSAERLKGVDSTLKIQPAKLEDSAVYLCASSSRTNEQFFGPGTRLTVL.

This rearrangement joins TRBV6-6 to TRBJ2-7; possibly TRBD2 for D (7 bases). V was clipped by 10 bases and J by 5 bases, with 18 bases between them. Germline loops: CDR1 MNHNY, CDR2 SVGAGI (reference sequence). The CDR3 sequence is 13 residues long. CDR3 protein: CATREGGGNEQYF. For the CDR3, the DNA is TGTGCCACCAGGGAAGGGGGGGGAAACGAGCAGTACTTC.

This chain links TRBV11-2 with TRBJ1-1; 7 bases align to TRBD1. Germline V gives CDR1 SGHAT, CDR2 FQNNGV. The junction had 9 bases not matched to a gene; V was cut back by 1 base and J by 4 bases. There are 16 residues in the CDR3. The CDR3 sequence: CASSLGQGLRGTEAFF. CDR3 coding DNA: TGTGCCAGCAGCTTAGGACAGGGACTGAGGGGCACTGAAGCTTTCTTT.

The CDR3 DNA reads TGTGCCAGTACCACCCCCGGGTACTCTGGAAACACCATATATTTT. Translation gives CASTTPGYSGNTIYF. The J gene is TRBJ1-3, the V gene TRBV19, with D unclear. Trimming cost V 7 bases and J 0 bases, with 13 bases left between them. CDR1 is LNHDA and CDR2 is SQIVND in the germline V gene (reference sequence). The CDR3 is made up of 15 amino acids.

The genes are TRBV5-6 and TRBJ2-3, with D tentatively TRBD1 (6 bases). The V end lost 4 bases, the J end lost 6 bases, and 24 bases lay between the germline ends. CDR1 SGHDT and CDR2 YYEEEE come from the germline V gene. The CDR3 spans 17 residues. The CDR3 spells CASSQWTAQSLDDTQYF. In DNA, the CDR3 is TGTGCCAGCAGCCAGTGGACAGCTCAGTCCCTCGACGATACGCAGTATTTT.

This clone was observed once. This chain links TRBV5-4 with TRBJ2-5, with 13 bases fitting TRBD2. Trimming removed 4 bases from V and 2 bases from J; junction bases left unmatched: 11. The CDR3 loop spans 18 amino acids. Germline V gives CDR1 SGHNT, CDR2 YYREEE (reference sequence). The CDR3 sequence: CASSPPGTSGKLQETQYF. CDR3 in DNA: TGTGCCAGCAGCCCCCCCGGGACTAGCGGGAAACTACAAGAGACCCAGTACTTC.

V and J are TRBV15 and TRBJ2-7; 7 positions agree with TRBD1. The V gene end was trimmed by 0 bases and the J gene end by 3 bases; junction bases not matched to a gene: 5. This CDR3 has 15 amino acids. Per the germline V gene, CDR1 is LNHNV and CDR2 is YYDKDF (reference sequence). The CDR3 reads CATSRDVDRFYEQYF. The CDR3 DNA follows: TGTGCCACCAGCAGAGACGTGGACAGGTTCTACGAGCAGTACTTC.

The chain has TRBV5-5 and TRBJ2-5; TRBD2 matches at 15 bases. Germline CDR1 SGHKS, CDR2 YYEKEE (reference sequence). The junction had 3 bases not matched to a gene; V was cut back by 4 bases and J by 5 bases. This CDR3 is 15 amino acids long. The CDR3 is CASSGLAGGPETQYF. CDR3 DNA sequence: TGTGCCAGCAGCGGACTAGCGGGAGGGCCCGAGACCCAGTACTTC.

The J gene is TRBJ2-1, the V gene TRBV6-5; D is perhaps TRBD2 (6 bases). Germline V gene lookup returns CDR1 MNHEY and CDR2 SVGAGI. Trimming took 2 bases from V and 9 from J, leaving 20 bases between them. This CDR3 comprises 16 residues. CDR3 DNA sequence: TGTGCCAGCAGTTACCAATGGACTATCCCCCTCTCTGAGCAGTTCTTC. This gives the protein CASSYQWTIPLSEQFF.

This clone was seen only a few times. The chain couples TRBV9 to TRBJ1-6, with TRBD1 matching 9 bases. Germline CDR1 SGDLS, CDR2 YYNGEE. The V gene end was trimmed by 4 bases and the J gene end by 10 bases; junction bases not matched to a gene: 9. This CDR3 region has 15 residues. For the CDR3, the DNA is TGTGCCAGCAGCCCTGGGCGTACAGGGGGCTCACCCCTCCACTTT. This translates into CASSPGRTGGSPLHF. Looking up the rest from reference TRBV9 and TRBJ1-6 gives the full variable domain: DSGVTQTPKHLITATGQRVTLRCSPRSGDLSVYWYQQSLDQGLQFLIQYYNGEERAKGNILERFSAQQFPDLHSELNLSSLELGDSALYFCASSPGRTGGSPLHFGNGTRLTVT.

This clone was recorded once. This chain uses TRBV19 with TRBJ2-5; D might be TRBD1 (6 bases). CDR1 LNHDA and CDR2 SQIVND come from the germline V gene (reference sequence). This CDR3 spans 14 amino acids. V lost 1 base and J 1 base, leaving 7 bases between the germline ends. The CDR3 here is CASSIGGGQETQYF. In DNA, the CDR3 is TGTGCCAGTAGTATAGGAGGGGGCCAAGAGACCCAGTACTTC.

The rearrangement links TRBV7-2 to TRBJ2-1; 14 bases map to TRBD2. The germline V gene has CDR1 SGHTA and CDR2 FQGNSA. The CDR3 covers 19 residues. The ends lost 1 base at V and 9 bases at J; junction bases unmatched: 14. The DNA of the CDR3 is TGTGCCAGCAGCTTAGTGATTCGGACTAGCGGGAGGAGGCTCGGTGAGCAGTTCTTC. Encoded protein: CASSLVIRTSGRRLGEQFF. Filled out from reference TRBV7-2 and TRBJ2-1, the complete variable domain reads GAGVSQSPSNKVTEKGKDVELRCDPISGHTALYWYRQSLGQGLEFLIYFQGNSAPDKSGLPSDRFSAERTGGSVSTLTIQRTQQEDSAVYLCASSLVIRTSGRRLGEQFFGPGTRLTVL.

The J gene is TRBJ2-1, the V gene TRBV3-1 (or the pseudogene TRBV3-2); D uncertain. There are 14 residues in the CDR3. V lost 0 bases to trimming and J lost 4 bases, with 7 bases between them. Germline CDR1 reads LGHDT; CDR2 reads YNNKEL (reference sequence). The CDR3 sequence: CASSQELRYNEQFF. The CDR3, as DNA: TGTGCCAGCAGCCAAGAGTTACGGTACAATGAGCAGTTCTTC.

The sample holds one count of this clone. The rearrangement joins TRBV29-1 to TRBJ2-1, with 9 bases lining up with TRBD1. Germline assignment: CDR1 SQVTM and CDR2 ANQGSEA. CDR3 length equals 15 residues. J gave up 6 bases and V 5 bases, and 11 bases lay outside the gene matches. CDR3 sequence (DNA): TGCAGCGTTAGAATCTGGGACAGGGTTGGCAATGAGCAGTTCTTC. Its translation: CSVRIWDRVGNEQFF.

This clone was recorded once. The chain has TRBV6-5 and TRBJ1-1; D is possibly TRBD1 (5 bases). The germline V and J ends were trimmed by 4 bases and 1 base, with 13 bases remaining between them. CDR3 length equals 15 residues. Germline assignment: CDR1 MNHEY and CDR2 SVGAGI. For the CDR3, the DNA is TGTGCCAGCAGTTCCCCGGGACTGGGGAACACTGAAGCTTTCTTT. This translates into CASSSPGLGNTEAFF.

The chain combines TRBV29-1 with TRBJ2-1, with 10 positions matching TRBD2. CDR3 length: 17 residues. In germline, CDR1 is SQVTM, CDR2 ANQGSEA. The junction had 15 bases not matched to a gene; V was cut back by 6 bases and J by 4 bases. The CDR3 loop is CSVGTLLAGVSYNEQFF. CDR3 nucleotide sequence: TGCAGCGTCGGGACCCTTCTAGCGGGAGTCTCGTACAATGAGCAGTTCTTC.

V usage is TRBV4-1 and J usage is TRBJ2-1; a weak D match, TRBD2 (5 bases). Germline V gives CDR1 MGHRA, CDR2 YSYEKL. Trimming took 1 base from V and 7 from J, leaving 20 bases between them. The length of the CDR3 is 17 residues. The CDR3 bases are TGCGCCAGCAGCCAAGGGCCACCGGGATCGACGGGGAATGAGCAGTTCTTC. Its protein product is CASSQGPPGSTGNEQFF.

The J gene is TRBJ2-7, the V gene TRBV28, with 11 nucleotides matching TRBD2. The CDR3 spans 14 residues. CDR1 MDHEN and CDR2 SYDVKM come from the germline V gene. Losses at the gene ends were 7 bases for V and 6 bases for J; bases not matched to a gene: 8. The CDR3 region is CASNLAGGGGEQYF. CDR3 DNA: TGTGCCAGCAATCTAGCGGGAGGAGGAGGCGAGCAGTACTTC. Full variable domain (remainder filled in from reference TRBV28 and TRBJ2-7): DVKVTQSSRYLVKRTGEKVFLECVQDMDHENMFWYRQDPGLGLRLIYFSYDVKMKEKGDIPEGYSVSREKKERFSLILESASTNQTSMYLCASNLAGGGGEQYFGPGTRLTVT.

The chain is built from TRBV6-1 and TRBJ2-3; 7 bases match TRBD2. CDR1 and CDR2 (germline): MNHNS, SASEGT. The CDR3 length is 15 residues. V shed 0 bases and J 4 bases; nucleotides not matched to a gene: 4. CDR3 DNA sequence: TGTGCCAGCAGTGAAGCGGGAGGGCTGGCAGATACGCAGTATTTT. Protein sequence: CASSEAGGLADTQYF.

The chain joins TRBV5-4 to TRBJ1-1; possible D gene TRBD1, 6 bases. The CDR3 is made up of 14 amino acids. V lost 4 bases and J 7 bases, leaving 17 bases between the germline ends. Germline loops: CDR1 SGHNT, CDR2 YYREEE (reference sequence). CDR3 sequence (DNA): TGTGCCAGCAGCCCGGCAGGGGTTCGGAATGAAGCTTTCTTT. The encoded protein is CASSPAGVRNEAFF.

This clone occurred once. This CDR3 reads CASSVGAVSGNTIYF. For the CDR3, the DNA is TGTGCCAGCAGCGTAGGGGCAGTCTCTGGAAACACCATATATTTT. J is TRBJ1-3 and V is TRBV9; D ambiguous. The V gene lost 0 bases and the J gene lost 0 bases, with 7 bases spanning the gap. Germline CDR1 and CDR2: SGDLS and YYNGEE. This CDR3 spans 15 amino acids.